This paragraph covers one T cell receptor beta chain sequence. The CDR3 consists of 15 residues. V shed 6 bases and J 3 bases; nucleotides not matched to a gene: 10. Germline assignment: CDR1 MNHEY and CDR2 SMNVEV (reference sequence). CD8 cells classed as naive were CD45RO-negative and positively selected for CCR7, excluding terminally differentiated effector memory CD45RA+ cells. The data stem from a study of shared clonotypes between healthy human individuals. Study summary: Serving as donors were two women and a few men, whose ages spanned 18 to 49.

Each PCR replicate from the sorted subsets contained about 200 ng DNA, which is around 30,000 T cell genomes. Assay used: immunoSEQ multiplex PCR; TCRdb lists only in-frame clones, some missing. Of more than 2 million clones listed, 90% to 95% are singletons. J is TRBJ1-2 and V is TRBV27; 7 nucleotides agree with TRBD1. The clonotype comes from a man between 18 and 35 years old in good health. Some clones in this sample may be carry-over from other donors' samples. Sequenced sample: naive CD8+ T cells from PBMCs. In DNA form, the CDR3 reads TGTGCCAGCAGACCTTACGACAGGGAAGACTATGGCTACACCTTC. Translating it yields CASRPYDREDYGYTF.